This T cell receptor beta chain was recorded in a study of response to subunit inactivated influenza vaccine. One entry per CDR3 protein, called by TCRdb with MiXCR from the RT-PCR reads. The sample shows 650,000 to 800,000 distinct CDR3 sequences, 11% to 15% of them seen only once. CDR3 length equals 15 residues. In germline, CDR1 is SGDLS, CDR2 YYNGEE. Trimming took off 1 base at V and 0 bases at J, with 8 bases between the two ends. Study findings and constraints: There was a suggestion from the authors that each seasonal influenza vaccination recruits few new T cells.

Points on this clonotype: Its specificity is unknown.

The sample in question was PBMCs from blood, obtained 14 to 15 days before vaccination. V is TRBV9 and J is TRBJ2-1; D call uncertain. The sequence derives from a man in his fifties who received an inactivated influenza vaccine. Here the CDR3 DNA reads TGTGCCAGCAGCGTAACCCTGAACTCCTACAATGAGCAGTTCTTC. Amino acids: CASSVTLNSYNEQFF.